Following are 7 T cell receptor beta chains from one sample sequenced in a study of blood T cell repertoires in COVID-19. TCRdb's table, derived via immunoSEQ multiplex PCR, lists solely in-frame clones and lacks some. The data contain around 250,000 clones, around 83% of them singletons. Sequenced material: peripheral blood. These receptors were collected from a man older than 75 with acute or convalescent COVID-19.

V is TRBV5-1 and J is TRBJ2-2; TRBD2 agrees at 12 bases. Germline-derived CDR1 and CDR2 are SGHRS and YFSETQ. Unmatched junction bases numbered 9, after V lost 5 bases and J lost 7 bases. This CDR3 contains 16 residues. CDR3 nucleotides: TGCGCCAGCAGTAACGGACTAGCGGGAAGGTACGGGGAGCTGTTTTTT. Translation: CASSNGLAGRYGELFF.

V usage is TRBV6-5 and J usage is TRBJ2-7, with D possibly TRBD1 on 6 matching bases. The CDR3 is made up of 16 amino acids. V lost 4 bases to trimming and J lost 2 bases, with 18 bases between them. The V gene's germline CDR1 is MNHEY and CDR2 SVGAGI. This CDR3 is CASSSEWGHTAYEQYF. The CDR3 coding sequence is TGTGCCAGCAGTTCAGAGTGGGGGCATACCGCCTACGAGCAGTACTTC.

CDR3: CAWTAGNPYNSPLHF. CDR3 in DNA: TGTGCCTGGACTGCAGGGAACCCCTATAATTCACCCCTCCACTTT. The chain carries TRBV30 and TRBJ1-6, with a tentative D call TRBD1 (5 bases). Germline V gives CDR1 GTSNPN, CDR2 SVGIG (reference sequence). The CDR3 runs to 15 residues. The V gene lost 4 bases and the J gene lost 2 bases, with 12 bases spanning the gap.

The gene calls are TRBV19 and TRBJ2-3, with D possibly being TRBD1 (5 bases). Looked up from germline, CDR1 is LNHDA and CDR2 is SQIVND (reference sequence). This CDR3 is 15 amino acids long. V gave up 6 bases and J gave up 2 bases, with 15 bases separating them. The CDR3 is CASSRQLPTTDTQYF. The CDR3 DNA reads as TGTGCCAGTAGCAGACAGCTACCTACCACAGATACGCAGTATTTT.

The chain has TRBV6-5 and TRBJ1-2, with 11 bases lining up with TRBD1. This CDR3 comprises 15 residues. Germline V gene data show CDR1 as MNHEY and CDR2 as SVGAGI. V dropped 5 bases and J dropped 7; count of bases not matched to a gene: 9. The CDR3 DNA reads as TGTGCCAGCAGTACACGGGACAGGGGGAGGAGTGGCTACACCTTC. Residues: CASSTRDRGRSGYTF.

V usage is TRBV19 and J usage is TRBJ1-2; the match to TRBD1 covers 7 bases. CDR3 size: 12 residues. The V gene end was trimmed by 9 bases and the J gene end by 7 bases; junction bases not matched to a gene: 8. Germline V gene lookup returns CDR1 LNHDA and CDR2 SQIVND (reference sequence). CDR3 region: CASIDRAGGYTF. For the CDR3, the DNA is TGTGCCAGCATCGACAGGGCTGGTGGCTACACCTTC.

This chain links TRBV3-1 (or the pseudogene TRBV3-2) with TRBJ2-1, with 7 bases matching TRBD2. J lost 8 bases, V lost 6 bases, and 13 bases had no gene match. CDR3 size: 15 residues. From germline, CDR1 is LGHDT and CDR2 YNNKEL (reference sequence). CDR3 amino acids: CASSRERGVGDEQFF. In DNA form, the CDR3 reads TGTGCCAGCAGTAGGGAGCGGGGCGTTGGCGATGAGCAGTTCTTC.